These 10 T cell receptor beta chains were all obtained from the same sample, sequenced in a study of cytomegalovirus exposure and HLA in healthy donors. The PCR used 60 Vbeta and 13 Jbeta primers. This table comes from immunoSEQ multiplex PCR, and its TCRdb copy is limited to in-frame clones, with some not included. Of around 120,000 clones detected, roughly two thirds appear once; the ten largest clones hold roughly 1.6%. The sample taken for sequencing was PBMCs. The receptors here all came from a man aged 25-45 years in good health and CMV-seropositive.

The chain employs TRBV7-6 and TRBJ2-6; D is unresolved. V gave up 4 bases and J gave up 1 base, with 8 bases separating them. CDR3 length equals 15 residues. Germline loops: CDR1 SGHVS, CDR2 FNYEAQ. CDR3 sequence reads: CASSSQVSGANVLTF. CDR3 sequence (DNA): TGTGCCAGCAGCTCTCAGGTGTCTGGGGCCAACGTCCTGACTTTC.

V is TRBV5-1 and J is TRBJ1-1; D remains unclear. The CDR3 contains 16 residues. V lost 0 bases and J lost 7, with 19 bases in between. Looked up from germline, CDR1 is SGHRS and CDR2 is YFSETQ. Written as DNA, the CDR3 is TGCGCCAGCAGCTTGGCCGCGGGATCGCTGAGGGATGAAGCTTTCTTT. Protein product: CASSLAAGSLRDEAFF.

This clone was seen only once. The chain links TRBV5-6 to TRBJ2-1; D remains unclear. The ends were cut back, 4 bases at V and 0 bases at J, with 14 bases in the middle. Germline V gene sequence: CDR1 SGHDT, CDR2 YYEEEE. There are 16 residues in the CDR3. DNA for the CDR3: TGTGCCAGCAGCCATACTGCCCTGAGCTCCTACAATGAGCAGTTCTTC. This codes for CASSHTALSSYNEQFF.

The chain is built from TRBV4-1 and TRBJ2-7, with 8 bases that match TRBD1. The CDR3 loop spans 13 amino acids. The V gene end was trimmed by 6 bases and the J gene end by 4 bases; junction bases not matched to a gene: 5. Per germline, CDR1 MGHRA and CDR2 YSYEKL. The CDR3 DNA sequence: TGCGCCAGCAGATCCACAGGGGGTTACGAGCAGTACTTC. Translated: CASRSTGGYEQYF.

This clone was counted between two and nine times. The chain uses TRBV5-4 and TRBJ2-5; 9 nucleotides agree with TRBD2. J was trimmed by 4 bases and V by 1 base; bases with no gene match: 5. This CDR3 comprises 15 residues. Germline CDR1 SGHNT, CDR2 YYREEE (reference sequence). CDR3 DNA sequence: TGTGCCAGCAGCTTGAGCGGGAGGAGGCGAGAGACCCAGTACTTC. Protein product: CASSLSGRRRETQYF.

The sample holds a few counts of this clone. The chain has TRBV10-3 and TRBJ2-3; TRBD2 agrees at 7 bases. J was trimmed by 2 bases and V by 5 bases; bases with no gene match: 1. Germline CDR1 ENHRY, CDR2 SYGVKD. There are 13 residues in the CDR3. CDR3 protein: CAISRDYTDTQYF. The CDR3 DNA sequence: TGTGCCATCAGTAGGGACTACACAGATACGCAGTATTTT.

The chain joins TRBV9 to TRBJ2-1; D is unclear. The V and J ends lost 2 bases and 5 bases respectively, with 11 bases between them. This CDR3 is 14 amino acids long. Germline V gene lookup returns CDR1 SGDLS and CDR2 YYNGEE. CDR3 sequence (DNA): TGTGCCAGCAGCGTCGCAGCGCCGAACAATGAGCAGTTCTTC. Translation: CASSVAAPNNEQFF.

This chain uses TRBV7-2 with TRBJ2-3; 9 nucleotides match TRBD1. V shed 5 bases and J 3 bases; nucleotides not matched to a gene: 3. The CDR3 is 14 residues long. Per the germline V gene, CDR1 is SGHTA and CDR2 is FQGNSA. The chain's CDR3 is CASSADRGTDTQYF. The CDR3, as DNA: TGTGCCAGCAGCGCGGACAGGGGAACAGATACGCAGTATTTT.

The CDR3, as DNA: TGCGCCAGCAGGCGGGGGATGGGCACAGATACGCAGTATTTT. Encoded protein: CASRRGMGTDTQYF. The J gene is TRBJ2-3, the V gene TRBV5-1, with 7 bases aligning to TRBD2. This CDR3 has 14 residues. The junction had 4 bases not matched to a gene; V was cut back by 5 bases and J by 1 base. CDR1 and CDR2 (germline): SGHRS, YFSETQ.

This rearrangement joins TRBV19 to TRBJ2-5; the D gene is possibly TRBD2 (5 bases). Germline values: CDR1 LNHDA, CDR2 SQIVND (reference sequence). Trimming stripped 3 bases from V and 3 bases from J, with 8 bases between. The CDR3 is made up of 13 amino acids. The CDR3 region has the DNA TGTGCCAGTAGTATGGACGGGGAAGAGACCCAGTACTTC. Translating it yields CASSMDGEETQYF.